A selection of T cell receptor delta chains follows, all from one sample in a study of gamma-delta chains in newborns, infants, children. TCRdb re-called clones from the reads using CATT. The profile shows 15,000 or so delta-chain clones, approximately 7% of them singletons. Material for sequencing was blood. The receptors shown here come from a child who was a newborn, infant or young child, either healthy, febrile or measles-vaccinated (not recorded which). Each CDR3 is given with its conserved first and last residue. A D gene is named only where the DNA matches it firmly. Size is stated for part of the rows, as once, few or many counts, or as a class when the clone is expanded.

d_call	clone_size	j_call	v_call	cdr3_nt	cdr3_aa
NA	NA	TRDJ3	TRDV2	TGTGCCTGTGACACATGGGGGTCCTGGGACACCCGACAGATGTTTTTC	CACDTWGSWDTRQMFF
NA	NA	TRDJ3	TRDV2	TGTGCCTGTGACAGGGTCCTGGGTCGCTCCTGGGACACCCGACAGATGTTTTTC	CACDRVLGRSWDTRQMFF
TRDD3	many	TRDJ3	TRDV2	TGTGCCTGTGACACCGTGGAAGGGGGATACGCCTGGGACACCCGACAGATGTTTTTC	CACDTVEGGYAWDTRQMFF
TRDD3	few	TRDJ3	TRDV2	TGTGCCTGTGACTTTACTGGGGGGCCTCACTCCTGGGACACCCGACAGATGTTTTTC	CACDFTGGPHSWDTRQMFF
NA	medium-sized	TRDJ3	TRDV2	TGTGCCTGTGACACCGTGGATACTCGGGACACCCGACAGATGTTTTTC	CACDTVDTRDTRQMFF
TRDD3	few	TRDJ3	TRDV2	TGTGCCTGTGACACGTACTGGGGGATACGCCTTTCCTGGGACACCCGACAGATGTTTTTC	CACDTYWGIRLSWDTRQMFF
TRDD3	few	TRDJ3	TRDV2	TGTGCCTGTGACACACTCCTGGGGGATACGCGCTCCTGGGACACCCGACAGATGTTTTTC	CACDTLLGDTRSWDTRQMFF
TRDD3	few	TRDJ3	TRDV2	TGTGCCTGTGACACATACTGGGGGCCTATCTCCTGGGACACCCGACAGATGTTTTTC	CACDTYWGPISWDTRQMFF
TRDD3	few	TRDJ3	TRDV2	TGTGCCTGTGACGTACTGGGGGTTCTACGAACCTGGGACACCCGACAGATGTTTTTC	CACDVLGVLRTWDTRQMFF
NA	few	TRDJ1	TRDV1	TGTGCTCTTGGAGTTCCGTACACCGATAAACTCATCTTT	CALGVPYTDKLIF
TRDD3	few	TRDJ3	TRDV2	TGTGCCTGTGACAGGCTGGGGGATACGAGCTCCTGGGACACCCGACAGATGTTTTTC	CACDRLGDTSSWDTRQMFF
TRDD3	few	TRDJ3	TRDV2	TGTGCCGGTGACGCACTGGGGGCCAGCTCCTGGGACACCCGACAGATGTTTTTC	CAGDALGASSWDTRQMFF
NA	NA	TRDJ3	TRDV2	TGTGCCTGTGACCTGGGGACCTGGGACACGCGACAGCTGTTTTTC	CACDLGTWDTRQLFF
TRDD3	NA	TRDJ3	TRDV2	TGTGCCTGTGACATCCTCTACTGGGGGAGCTCCTGGGACACCCGACAGATGTTTTTC	CACDILYWGSSWDTRQMFF
NA	NA	TRDJ1	TRDV3	TGTGCCTTTAAAACCGGGATTGAATCGCACACCGATAAACTCATCTTT	CAFKTGIESHTDKLIF
TRDD3	few	TRDJ3	TRDV2	TGTGCCTGTGACGCCGCCTTACTGGGGGTAAGCTCCTGGGACACCCGACAGATGTTTTTC	CACDAALLGVSSWDTRQMFF
TRDD3	NA	TRDJ1	TRDV2	TGTGCCTGTGACACACTGGGGGCCCGCGGTAAACTCATCTTT	CACDTLGARGKLIF
TRDD3	few	TRDJ3	TRDV2	TGTGCCTGTGACACCGGCTGGGGGATATCCTGGGACACCCGACAGATGTTTTTC	CACDTGWGISWDTRQMFF
TRDD3	many	TRDJ3	TRDV2	TGTGCCTGTGACTACTGGGGATCCTGGGACACCCGACAGATGTTTTTC	CACDYWGSWDTRQMFF
NA	few	TRDJ3	TRDV2	TGTGCCTGTGACACCGTGGATACCTGGGACACCCGACAGATGTTTTTC	CACDTVDTWDTRQMFF
TRDD3	NA	TRDJ3	TRDV2	TGTGCCTGTGACCTGGTACTGGGGGCCACTTCGTCCTGGGACACCCGACAGATGTTTTTC	CACDLVLGATSSWDTRQMFF
TRDD3	NA	TRDJ3	TRDV2	TGTGCCTGTGGCCCCGTACTGGGGGATACGCTCTCCTGGGACACCCGACAGATGTTTTTC	CACGPVLGDTLSWDTRQMFF
TRDD3	few	TRDJ1	TRDV2	TGTGCCTGTGACATCTTACTGGGGGATACGCGATACACCGATAAACTCATCTTT	CACDILLGDTRYTDKLIF
TRDD3	NA	TRDJ3	TRDV2	TGTGCCTGTGACACCGTGGGGATACCTTTGGCCTGGGACACCCGACAGATGTTTTTC	CACDTVGIPLAWDTRQMFF
TRDD3	few	TRDJ3	TRDV2	TGTGCCTGTGACATACTGGGGGAGCTCTGGGACACCCGACAGATGTTTTTC	CACDILGELWDTRQMFF
TRDD3	NA	TRDJ3	TRDV2	TGTGCCTGTGACATACTGGGGGATACTTACTCCTGGGACACCCGACAGATGTTTTTC	CACDILGDTYSWDTRQMFF
TRDD3	NA	TRDJ3	TRDV2	TGTGCCTGTGACACTGGGGGATCCCGGTCCTGGGACACCCGACAGATGTTTTTC	CACDTGGSRSWDTRQMFF
TRDD3	few	TRDJ3	TRDV2	TGTGCCTGTGACGCCCTACTGGGGGATGGGCCGCGGGACACCCGACAGATGTTTTTC	CACDALLGDGPRDTRQMFF
TRDD3	NA	TRDJ3	TRDV2	TGTGCCTGTGACACGGTACTGGGGGCTACGAGCTCCTGGGACACCCGACAGATGTTTTTC	CACDTVLGATSSWDTRQMFF
TRDD3	NA	TRDJ1	TRDV2	TGTGCCTGTGACCCCTTGGGGGATACGCATAAACTCATCTTT	CACDPLGDTHKLIF
TRDD3	NA	TRDJ3	TRDV2	TGTGCCTGTGACAGTACTGGGGGCCCAAGCTCCTGGGACACCCGACAGATGTTTTTC	CACDSTGGPSSWDTRQMFF
TRDD3	NA	TRDJ3	TRDV2	TGTGCCTGTGACACCCTTAACTGGGGGATACGCGACAGCTCCTGGGACACCCGACAGATGTTTTTC	CACDTLNWGIRDSSWDTRQMFF
TRDD3	few	TRDJ3	TRDV2	TGTGCCTGTGACACCGTTTCGGCGAACATGGGGGACCTATCCTGGGACACCCGACAGATGTTTTTC	CACDTVSANMGDLSWDTRQMFF
TRDD3	medium-sized	TRDJ3	TRDV2	TGTGCCTGTGACACCGGTAACTGGGGGAGCTCCTGGGACACCCGACAGATGTTTTTC	CACDTGNWGSSWDTRQMFF
TRDD3	few	TRDJ3	TRDV2	TGTGCCTGTGACGCCGTACTGGGGGGACGACCGAGTAGCTCCTGGGACACCCGACAGATGTTTTTC	CACDAVLGGRPSSSWDTRQMFF
TRDD3	NA	TRDJ1	TRDV2	TGTGCCTGTGGCACGGGGGATACCGATAAACTCATCTTT	CACGTGDTDKLIF
TRDD3	few	TRDJ1	TRDV2	TGTGCCTGTGACACCGTTGCTACTGGGGGATACGCTGTTCACGATAAACTCATCTTT	CACDTVATGGYAVHDKLIF
TRDD3	NA	TRDJ1	TRDV2	TGTGCCTGTGACACCGTACTGGGGGGCTACACCGATAAACTCATCTTT	CACDTVLGGYTDKLIF
TRDD3	NA	TRDJ3	TRDV2	TGTGCCTGCGACACCGTACTGGGGGATAGGGACACCCGACAGATGTTTTTC	CACDTVLGDRDTRQMFF
TRDD3	few	TRDJ3	TRDV2	TGTGCCTGTGACACCGGCTGGGGGAGGTCTTGGGACACCCGACAGATGTTTTTC	CACDTGWGRSWDTRQMFF
TRDD3	NA	TRDJ2	TRDV2	TGCGCCTGTGATGTACTGGGGGATGGGACAGCACAACTCTTCTTT	CACDVLGDGTAQLFF
TRDD3	few	TRDJ3	TRDV2	TGTGCCTGTGATACCTGGGGGATGCCTAGCTCCTGGGACACCCGACAGATGTTTTTC	CACDTWGMPSSWDTRQMFF
TRDD3	NA	TRDJ3	TRDV2	TGTGCCTGTGTCCCCCTACTGGGGGATACGAGAGACCCCTGGGACACCCGACAGATGTTTTTC	CACVPLLGDTRDPWDTRQMFF
TRDD3	medium-sized	TRDJ3	TRDV2	TGTGCCTGTGACACCGTAGGGGCTGGGGGCCTCTCCTGGGACACCCGACAGATGTTTTTC	CACDTVGAGGLSWDTRQMFF
TRDD3	many	TRDJ1	TRDV2	TGTGCCTGTGAGCCTTCTGGGGGTCGCTACACCGATAAACTCATCTTT	CACEPSGGRYTDKLIF
NA	NA	TRDJ2	TRDV2	TGTGCATGTGACACGGCGCCGATACGATTAGCTTTGACAGCACAAATCTTCTTT	CACDTAPIRLALTAQIFF
TRDD3	few	TRDJ1	TRDV2	TGTGCCTGTGACTGGGGGAACTCGTACACCGATAAACTCATCTTT	CACDWGNSYTDKLIF